This T cell receptor (beta chain) was captured in a study of early T cells in non-severe SARS-CoV-2 infection. A few counts support this clonotype. TCRdb called the 5' RACE reads again in MiXCR, with one record for every CDR3 protein. Among almost 65,000 distinct CDR3 sequences listed, just under 5% were seen once. This CDR3 contains 15 residues. Trimming removed 4 bases at V and 1 base at J, with 13 bases between. Germline V gene data show CDR1 as LGHDT and CDR2 as YNNKEL (reference sequence). The sample comprised whole blood. The J gene is TRBJ1-2, the V gene TRBV3-1; the D gene is possibly TRBD1 (6 bases). This clonotype was obtained from an adult who was a healthcare worker with PCR-confirmed SARS-CoV-2 infection or an uninfected control (not recorded which). CDR3 protein: CASSLRTDYNYGYTF. DNA for the CDR3: TGTGCCAGCAGCCTTCGGACAGATTATAACTATGGCTACACCTTC.